Listed below are T cell receptor beta chains from one sample, sequenced in a study of blood T cell repertoires in COVID-19. Measured with immunoSEQ multiplex PCR; TCRdb has only the in-frame clones, and not every one. The sample has about 190,000 clones; more than 75% are singletons. Sequenced material: peripheral blood. The receptor set was obtained from a woman aged 80 or over with acute or convalescent COVID-19. Each CDR3 is given with its conserved first and last residue. D genes are given only for firm matches. Clone size, where shown, is once, few, many, or a class for clones that have expanded.

size: few; V: TRBV6-6; J: TRBJ2-7; D: TRBD1; DNA: TGTGCCAGCAGTACGGACAGGGTCGCCCTCTTC; CDR3: CASSTDRVALF
size: -; V: TRBV19; J: TRBJ1-3; D: -; DNA: TGTGCCAGTAGGATAGGGGCCCCAGTCTCTGGAAACACCATATATTTT; CDR3: CASRIGAPVSGNTIYF
size: once; V: TRBV4-3; J: TRBJ2-4; D: -; DNA: TGCGCCAGCAGCCAAGTGGGGGCAAGGAACATTCAGTACTTC; CDR3: CASSQVGARNIQYF
size: -; V: TRBV11-2; J: TRBJ1-5; D: -; DNA: TGTGCCAGCAGCATCGACAGGTCCAATCAGCCCCAGCATTTT; CDR3: CASSIDRSNQPQHF
size: -; V: TRBV5-6; J: TRBJ2-1; D: -; DNA: TGTGCCAGCAGCGACTCCCGGGACTTTTGGGGCAATGAGCAGTTCTTC; CDR3: CASSDSRDFWGNEQFF
size: few; V: TRBV9; J: TRBJ2-7; D: TRBD1; DNA: TGTGCCAGCGGGGGGGGACAGGGTTCCCACGAGCAGTACTTC; CDR3: CASGGGQGSHEQYF
size: -; V: TRBV5-1; J: TRBJ2-2; D: -; DNA: TGCGCCAGCAGCTTGGCCCCAGGGGCGAACACCGGGGAGCTGTTTTTT; CDR3: CASSLAPGANTGELFF
size: -; V: TRBV5-1; J: TRBJ2-1; D: TRBD2; DNA: TGCGCCAGCAGCTTGGCGGGGACTAGCGGCTCCTACAATGAGCAGTTCTTC; CDR3: CASSLAGTSGSYNEQFF
size: many; V: TRBV2; J: TRBJ1-6; D: -; DNA: TGTGCCAGCAGTGAAGCGGGGCCTCCCGACCCCCTCCACTTT; CDR3: CASSEAGPPDPLHF
size: -; V: TRBV7-6; J: TRBJ2-5; D: TRBD2; DNA: TGTGCCAGCAGCTTATCCCGCCTAGCGGGAGTGGAGACCCAGTACTTC; CDR3: CASSLSRLAGVETQYF
size: -; V: TRBV30; J: TRBJ1-5; D: TRBD1; DNA: TGTGCCTGGAGCATGGGGTATAACAGGGGTGGCAATCAGCCCCAGCATTTT; CDR3: CAWSMGYNRGGNQPQHF
size: -; V: TRBV2; J: TRBJ2-5; D: -; DNA: TGTGCCAGCAAAGGGAGGGACACTGGGGAGACCCAGTACTTC; CDR3: CASKGRDTGETQYF
size: -; V: TRBV6-5; J: TRBJ2-3; D: TRBD2; DNA: TGTGCCAGCAGTCGTCAGGGACTAGCAACAGATACGCAGTATTTT; CDR3: CASSRQGLATDTQYF
size: -; V: TRBV19; J: TRBJ2-1; D: TRBD2; DNA: TGTGCCAGTAGTAAGCCGGCCAGCGGGAGGGCCCCTGAGCAGTTCTTC; CDR3: CASSKPASGRAPEQFF
size: -; V: TRBV4-1; J: TRBJ2-1; D: -; DNA: TGCGCCAGCAGCCAAGATTCGCGAGAGCAGTTCTTC; CDR3: CASSQDSREQFF
size: -; V: TRBV30; J: TRBJ2-7; D: TRBD1; DNA: TGTGCCTGGAGTCCTGGGACAGGGAATTGGCACGAGCAGTACTTC; CDR3: CAWSPGTGNWHEQYF
size: -; V: TRBV6-2/TRBV6-3; J: TRBJ2-3; D: TRBD1; DNA: TGTGCCAGCAGTTTGCAGGGACAGGGTTTTACAGATACGCAGTATTTT; CDR3: CASSLQGQGFTDTQYF
size: -; V: TRBV5-1; J: TRBJ1-1; D: -; DNA: TGCGCCAGCAGCTTGGGACAGCCAGTGAACACTGAAGCTTTCTTT; CDR3: CASSLGQPVNTEAFF
size: -; V: TRBV6-5; J: TRBJ2-5; D: TRBD2; DNA: TGTGCCAGCACCGGACTAGCGGGAGGTGAGACCCAGTACTTC; CDR3: CASTGLAGGETQYF
size: -; V: TRBV19; J: TRBJ2-5; D: TRBD1; DNA: TGTGCCAGTAGTCGGGACAGGGGGCGCCTGGAGACCCAGTACTTC; CDR3: CASSRDRGRLETQYF
size: few; V: TRBV9; J: TRBJ2-7; D: TRBD2; DNA: TGTGCCAGCAGCGTAAGCGGCGGGAGTCTTTCCTACGAGCAGTACTTC; CDR3: CASSVSGGSLSYEQYF
size: -; V: TRBV29-1; J: TRBJ2-3; D: -; DNA: TGCAGCGTTGACAGGGCCGACTCAGATACGCAGTATTTT; CDR3: CSVDRADSDTQYF
size: -; V: TRBV7-9; J: TRBJ1-5; D: -; DNA: TGTGCCAGCAGCTTGGCGGGGGAGAGGGGTTTGGTTCAGCCCCAGCATTTT; CDR3: CASSLAGERGLVQPQHF
size: -; V: TRBV5-1; J: TRBJ2-3; D: TRBD2; DNA: TGCGCCAGCAGCTCAAGACTAGCGGGAATAGATACGCAGTATTTT; CDR3: CASSSRLAGIDTQYF
size: -; V: TRBV5-6; J: TRBJ2-5; D: -; DNA: TGTGCCAGCAGCTTATCCCAACTAGGGACCCAGTACTTC; CDR3: CASSLSQLGTQYF
size: many; V: TRBV5-1; J: TRBJ2-7; D: TRBD2; DNA: TGCGCCAGCAGCCAAGCCCCGGGACTAGTTAGCGACGAGCAGTACTTC; CDR3: CASSQAPGLVSDEQYF
size: -; V: TRBV3-1/TRBV3-2; J: TRBJ1-5; D: -; DNA: TGTGCCAGCAGCCTTCAGGGGACCCAGCCCCAGCATTTT; CDR3: CASSLQGTQPQHF
size: -; V: TRBV6-5; J: TRBJ1-6; D: -; DNA: TGTGCCGCGGCTCGAATCCGGCCATATAATTCACCCCTCCACTTT; CDR3: CAAARIRPYNSPLHF
size: -; V: TRBV7-9; J: TRBJ2-5; D: TRBD2; DNA: TGTGCCAGCAGCGCGACTAGCGGGCCCGCGACCCAGTACTTC; CDR3: CASSATSGPATQYF
size: -; V: TRBV7-2; J: TRBJ2-3; D: -; DNA: TGTGCCAGCAGCTTAGTTAGTTCTGGGAGGAGCCCCACACGGGATACGCAGTATTTT; CDR3: CASSLVSSGRSPTRDTQYF
size: -; V: TRBV27; J: TRBJ2-2; D: TRBD1; DNA: TGTGCCAGCACTCCCCTTTGGGACAGGGGTTGGGCCGGGGAGCTGTTTTTT; CDR3: CASTPLWDRGWAGELFF
size: -; V: TRBV6-2/TRBV6-3; J: TRBJ2-3; D: TRBD2; DNA: TGTGCCAGCAGTTACCCAACCACCGGGACTAGCGGAGGCACAGATACGCAGTATTTT; CDR3: CASSYPTTGTSGGTDTQYF
size: -; V: TRBV29-1; J: TRBJ1-2; D: -; DNA: TGCAGCGTTGAGTGGACGGGAAGAAATTCGGGCTACACCTTC; CDR3: CSVEWTGRNSGYTF
size: -; V: TRBV10-3; J: TRBJ2-3; D: TRBD2; DNA: TGTGCCATCAGTGAGTCAGGGGCTAGCGGGAGGGCAGATACGCAGTATTTT; CDR3: CAISESGASGRADTQYF
size: -; V: TRBV5-1; J: TRBJ1-4; D: TRBD1; DNA: TGCGCCAGCAGCTCGGGACAGGCAAATGAAAAACTGTTTTTT; CDR3: CASSSGQANEKLFF
size: -; V: TRBV21-1; J: TRBJ2-1; D: -; DNA: TGTGCCAGCAGCAAAGATGCGAGCGGGGGACACAATGAGCAGTTCTTC; CDR3: CASSKDASGGHNEQFF
size: -; V: TRBV5-4; J: TRBJ1-3; D: -; DNA: TGTGCCAGCAGCTCTACCAAAGGGGCGAACTCTGGAAACACCATATATTTT; CDR3: CASSSTKGANSGNTIYF
size: -; V: TRBV28; J: TRBJ2-7; D: TRBD2; DNA: TGTGCCAGCAGTGGACTAGCGGGAGCCTACGAGCAGTACTTC; CDR3: CASSGLAGAYEQYF
size: -; V: TRBV6-5; J: TRBJ1-5; D: -; DNA: TGTGCCAGCAGCCCAACAGGGAATCAGCCCCAGCATTTT; CDR3: CASSPTGNQPQHF
size: -; V: TRBV25-1; J: TRBJ2-7; D: TRBD2; DNA: TGTGCCAGCAGTGCTAGCGGGAGGGGGACTTCGGACGAGCAGTACTTC; CDR3: CASSASGRGTSDEQYF
size: -; V: TRBV14; J: TRBJ2-2; D: TRBD1; DNA: TGTGCCAGCAGCCAGCTGGACAGGGAATCCGGGGAGCTGTTTTTT; CDR3: CASSQLDRESGELFF
size: -; V: TRBV1; J: TRBJ2-2; D: -; DNA: TGCACCAGCAGCCAAGATGGGGAGGGCCGAACCGGGGAGCTGTTTTTT; CDR3: CTSSQDGEGRTGELFF
size: -; V: TRBV29-1; J: TRBJ1-1; D: -; DNA: TGCAGCGTGCGTCAGGGGTGGACTGAAGCTTTCTTT; CDR3: CSVRQGWTEAFF
size: -; V: TRBV6-2/TRBV6-3; J: TRBJ2-5; D: TRBD2; DNA: TGTGCCAGCAGTCGACTAGCGGGAGGAGTAGAGACCCAGTACTTC; CDR3: CASSRLAGGVETQYF
size: -; V: TRBV25-1; J: TRBJ2-1; D: TRBD1; DNA: TGTGCCAGCAGTGAACCTAGACAGGGCTCCTACAATGAGCAGTTCTTC; CDR3: CASSEPRQGSYNEQFF
size: -; V: TRBV27; J: TRBJ1-5; D: TRBD1; DNA: TGTGCCAGCAGTTTTAGACCAGGGGGCGAACAGCCCCAGCATTTT; CDR3: CASSFRPGGEQPQHF